This entry concerns a single T cell receptor beta chain. Its antigen remains unidentified. Specified time point: after neoadjuvant nivolumab, at surgical resection. Patients were newly diagnosed with stage II-IVA oral cavity squamous cell carcinoma without prior systemic or radiation treatment. The source of the sample is a study of neoadjuvant anti-PD-1 for oral cavity cancer. About the research overall: Nivolumab at 3 mg/kg was mostly given biweekly, three to four doses, pre-surgery. Study-level findings and limits: Non-responders to neoadjuvant nivolumab had significantly more clonal PBMC T cells than responders.

The repertoire was sequenced with immunoSEQ multiplex PCR; TCRdb's copy has only in-frame clones and lacks some. The data contain about 14,000 clones, 70% of them singletons. Trimming pared 5 bases from V and 0 bases from J, leaving 13 bases between. CDR1 is SGHTA and CDR2 is FQGNSA in the germline V gene. This CDR3 region has 15 residues. This sequence was found in a person aged 35 to 85 with oral cavity squamous cell carcinoma. The J gene is TRBJ1-2, the V gene TRBV7-2; no reliable D call. The input for sequencing was PBMCs, taken after nivolumab (anti-PD-1) treatment. Written as DNA, the CDR3 is TGTGCCAGCAGCCTGGCACTGACTTCTAACTATGGCTACACCTTC. This sequence encodes CASSLALTSNYGYTF.